This entry lists 27 T cell receptor beta chains sequenced from one sample in a study of T cells in Graves' hyperthyroidism and ophthalmopathy. Using RNA transcripts as the source, TCR beta CDR3 regions were amplified. When the TCR CDR3 underwent first-round RT-PCR, the HTBI primer set was used. MiXCR was run by TCRdb on the multiplex PCR reads, yielding one entry per CDR3 protein. The sample records about 290,000 distinct CDR3 sequences, 10% to 15% being singletons. Material for sequencing was blood. These receptors came from a woman in her twenties or thirties with Graves' hyperthyroidism that later progressed to Graves' ophthalmopathy.

This clonotype has ten or more counts. The chain is built from TRBV3-1 and TRBJ2-5; D may be TRBD1 (6 bases). V lost 1 base to trimming and J lost 4 bases, with 10 bases between them. The CDR3 loop spans 14 amino acids. The germline V gene encodes CDR1 LGHDT and CDR2 YNNKEL (reference sequence). The CDR3 nucleotides read TGTGCCAGCAGCCAAGCAGGGGCAGGAGAGACCCAGTACTTC. Protein: CASSQAGAGETQYF.

This clonotype was seen many times. This chain links TRBV30 with TRBJ2-3; 7 bases align to TRBD2. The CDR3 covers 15 residues. The germline V gene encodes CDR1 GTSNPN and CDR2 SVGIG (reference sequence). V lost 0 bases to trimming and J lost 3 bases; unmatched junction nucleotides: 6. CDR3 region: CAWSVWREMTDTQYF. As DNA, the CDR3 is TGTGCCTGGAGTGTTTGGCGGGAGATGACAGATACGCAGTATTTT.

Many counts were recorded for this clonotype. The CDR3 sequence: CASSLMGQGDTEAFF. CDR3 nucleotides: TGTGCCAGCAGCTTAATGGGCCAAGGTGACACTGAAGCTTTCTTT. The V and J genes are TRBV7-3 and TRBJ1-1; D gene uncertain. Deletions cut 1 base from V and 3 bases from J, with 12 bases between. Germline loops: CDR1 SGHTA, CDR2 FQGTGA. CDR3 length: 15 residues.

V gene TRBV9 combines with J gene TRBJ2-2; 14 nucleotides agree with TRBD2. V shed 4 bases and J 0 bases; nucleotides not matched to a gene: 5. The germline gives CDR1 SGDLS, CDR2 YYNGEE. The CDR3 has 18 residues. This chain's CDR3 is CASSPGGLAGANTGELFF. The DNA of the CDR3 is TGTGCCAGCAGCCCGGGGGGACTAGCGGGAGCGAACACCGGGGAGCTGTTTTTT.

This clonotype occurred many times. The chain couples TRBV12-3 or TRBV12-4 to TRBJ1-3; D uncertain. The CDR3 is 13 amino acids. Deletions cut 3 bases from V and 3 bases from J, with 6 bases between. The CDR3 DNA reads as TGTGCCAGCAGTTTCGGGTTTGGAAACACCATATATTTT. Translation gives CASSFGFGNTIYF.

The table lists this clonotype with many counts. The chain couples TRBV7-9 to TRBJ2-7, with D tentatively TRBD1 (6 bases). Trimming removed 4 bases from V and 1 base from J, with 17 bases in between. Per the germline V gene, CDR1 is SEHNR and CDR2 is FQNEAQ (reference sequence). The CDR3 runs 16 residues. The CDR3: CASSSPAATGSYEQYF. CDR3 DNA sequence: TGTGCCAGCAGCTCCCCGGCGGCCACAGGGTCCTACGAGCAGTACTTC.

This clonotype was seen at least ten times. V usage is TRBV7-8 and J usage is TRBJ2-3, with D maybe TRBD2 (5 bases). Germline lookup yields CDR1 SGHVS and CDR2 FQNEAQ. Trimming took off 2 bases at V and 4 bases at J, with 13 bases between the two ends. This CDR3 spans 15 amino acids. The CDR3 DNA follows: TGTGCCAGCAGCTTACGTGGGAGCATCTCAGATACGCAGTATTTT. Protein sequence: CASSLRGSISDTQYF.

This clonotype has a handful of counts. The genes are TRBV6-2 or TRBV6-3 and TRBJ2-7; D gene ambiguous. There are 17 residues in the CDR3. Germline CDR1 MNHEY, CDR2 SVGEGT. V was cut by 0 bases and J by 9 bases, with 24 bases left in between. CDR3 protein: CASSYSIRGASSFGQYF. CDR3 DNA sequence: TGTGCCAGCAGTTACTCGATTCGCGGTGCCAGTTCCTTCGGGCAGTACTTC.

As concerns this clonotype: A much bigger clone sits one base away, suggesting this may be a read error. V is TRBV27 and J is TRBJ2-7; 9 bases map to TRBD1. Germline CDR1 MNHEY, CDR2 SMNVEV (reference sequence). This CDR3 has 14 residues. The CDR3 sequence: CASRLYRGLNEQYF. CDR3 DNA: TGTGCCAGCCGTTTATACAGGGGGCTTAACGAGCAGTACTTC.

The V and J genes are TRBV5-1 and TRBJ2-7; no definite D call. CDR1 and CDR2 from the germline V gene are SGHRS and YFSETQ. The V gene lost 2 bases and the J gene lost 1 base, with 10 bases spanning the gap. The CDR3 contains 14 residues. The DNA for the CDR3 is TGCGCCAGCAGCTTTGCGGCGCTTTCCTACGAGCAGTACTTC. Protein: CASSFAALSYEQYF. The complete variable domain, with remaining parts taken from reference TRBV5-1 and TRBJ2-7, reads KAGVTQTPRYLIKTRGQQVTLSCSPISGHRSVSWYQQTPGQGLQFLFEYFSETQRNKGNFPGRFSGRQFSNSRSEMNVSTLELGDSALYLCASSFAALSYEQYFGPGTRLTVT.

This clonotype is classed as large (0.1 to 1%). The V call is TRBV2, the J call TRBJ1-5; D unresolved. CDR3 length: 17 residues. Trimming removed 5 bases at V and 1 base at J, with 18 bases between. Germline values: CDR1 SNHLY, CDR2 FYNNEI. The CDR3 bases are TGTGCCAGCAGTCCAACCATCACGGCCGTAAGCAATCAGCCCCAGCATTTT. Its protein is CASSPTITAVSNQPQHF.

This clonotype has at least ten counts. V is TRBV30 and J is TRBJ2-3; D is possibly TRBD2 (6 bases). V dropped 4 bases and J dropped 4 bases, with 12 bases sitting between them. Germline values: CDR1 GTSNPN, CDR2 SVGIG (reference sequence). This CDR3 has 13 residues. This CDR3 is CAWTRGVADTQYF. As DNA, the CDR3 is TGTGCCTGGACGCGGGGAGTGGCAGATACGCAGTATTTT.

This clonotype came up many times. J is TRBJ2-7 and V is TRBV13, with D possibly TRBD2 on 6 matching bases. CDR1 and CDR2 (germline): PRHDT, FYEKMQ (reference sequence). This CDR3 contains 13 residues. With 4 bases removed from V and 2 bases from J, the gap between germline ends came to 9 bases. This CDR3 reads CASSSRGTYEQYF. The DNA of the CDR3 is TGTGCCAGCAGCTCGCGGGGAACCTACGAGCAGTACTTC.

This clonotype was seen a handful of times. The chain couples TRBV10-1 to TRBJ2-7; D tentatively reads TRBD1 or TRBD2 (7 bases each). V shed 0 bases and J shed 6 bases, with 42 bases lying between them. Germline CDR1 is WNHNN and CDR2 is SYGVQD (reference sequence). CDR3 length: 24 amino acids. CDR3 DNA: TGCGCCAGCAGTGAGTCCACTTATTCCAGACAGGGCCCTCGGGGAAGCGGGATCGTCCCCGAGCAGTACTTC. Translated: CASSESTYSRQGPRGSGIVPEQYF.

The table lists this clonotype with a few counts. The CDR3 reads CASSQDLGFPYEQYF. CDR3 coding DNA: TGCGCCAGCAGCCAAGATCTGGGCTTCCCTTACGAGCAGTACTTC. The gene calls are TRBV4-3 and TRBJ2-7; D not certain. Looked up from germline, CDR1 is LGHNA and CDR2 is YSLEER. V was shortened by 0 bases and J by 4 bases, with 13 bases between the two germline ends. The CDR3 is 15 amino acids.

This clonotype was seen at least ten times. This chain joins TRBV14 and TRBJ2-5; TRBD2 matches 10 bases. V was clipped by 3 bases and J by 4 bases; unmatched bases: 11. CDR3 length equals 17 residues. Germline V gene sequence: CDR1 SGHDN, CDR2 FVKESK. The DNA for the CDR3 is TGTGCCAGCAGCCACGGGTCGACTAGCGGGTGGGCAGAGACCCAGTACTTC. This gives the protein CASSHGSTSGWAETQYF.

Many counts were recorded for this clonotype. The J gene is TRBJ1-1, the V gene TRBV20-1; possible D gene TRBD1, 6 bases. The length of the CDR3 is 14 residues. Trimming removed 5 bases from V and 3 bases from J, with 16 bases in between. Per the germline V gene, CDR1 is DFQATT and CDR2 is SNEGSKA (reference sequence). The CDR3 region is CSAGDQGRDTEAFF. In nucleotides, the CDR3 is TGCAGTGCTGGGGATCAGGGGAGGGACACTGAAGCTTTCTTT.

DNA for the CDR3: TGTGCCTGGAATTCCCCAAGGGGGGGGAATCCTCAGCCCCAGCATTTT. Translating gives CAWNSPRGGNPQPQHF. V and J are TRBV30 and TRBJ1-5, with a possible D match to TRBD1 (6 bases). This CDR3 is built from 16 residues. Germline CDR1 GTSNPN, CDR2 SVGIG (reference sequence). V was shortened by 4 bases and J by 6 bases, with 22 bases between the two germline ends.

Written as DNA, the CDR3 is TGTGCCAGCAGTGAACGGGGGTCGGCTTTCTTT. Translation: CASSERGSAFF. The rearrangement joins TRBV25-1 to TRBJ1-1; D is perhaps TRBD1 (5 bases). This CDR3 region has 11 residues. V lost 2 bases, J lost 11 bases, and 9 bases lay in between. The germline V gene encodes CDR1 MGHDK and CDR2 SYGVNS.

This clonotype was seen repeatedly, ten times or more. The chain carries TRBV11-3 and TRBJ2-1; 7 bases align to TRBD2. Per the germline V gene, CDR1 is SGHNT and CDR2 is YENEEA. Germline trimming cut 1 base from V and 9 bases from J; bases unmatched to any gene: 0. The CDR3 length is 12 residues. This CDR3 reads CASSLAGGEQFF. CDR3 coding DNA: TGTGCCAGCAGCTTAGCGGGGGGTGAGCAGTTCTTC.

With regard to this clonotype: This could be a read error, since a much larger clone is one nucleotide away. V and J are TRBV6-1 and TRBJ2-2; 8 positions agree with TRBD1. Germline CDR1 and CDR2: MNHNS and SASEGT. This CDR3 spans 16 amino acids. The CDR3 reads CASRPQGAGQTGVLFF. The CDR3, as DNA: TGTGCCAGCAGGCCCCAGGGGGCGGGACAAACCGGGGTGCTGTTTTTT.

This clonotype has ten or more counts. This chain links TRBV12-3 or TRBV12-4 with TRBJ1-1; TRBD1 agrees at 11 bases. J lost 5 bases, V lost 5 bases, and 16 bases had no gene match. The CDR3 is made up of 18 amino acids. The CDR3 sequence is CASSLDEGTGGRWTEAFF. The CDR3 DNA is TGTGCCAGCAGTCTCGATGAGGGGACAGGGGGAAGGTGGACTGAAGCTTTCTTT.

This clonotype came up many times. The chain employs TRBV3-1 and TRBJ2-7, with 7 bases matching TRBD2. This CDR3 region has 15 residues. J was trimmed by 0 bases and V by 1 base; bases with no gene match: 3. CDR1 and CDR2 (germline): LGHDT, YNNKEL (reference sequence). CDR3 amino acids: CASSQGGRGSYEQYF. The CDR3 DNA follows: TGTGCCAGCAGCCAAGGCGGGAGAGGCTCCTACGAGCAGTACTTC.

The V gene is TRBV7-9, the J gene TRBJ2-5; 8 bases map to TRBD2. Per the germline V gene, CDR1 is SEHNR and CDR2 is FQNEAQ (reference sequence). This CDR3 region has 15 residues. Trimming removed 5 bases from V and 4 bases from J; junction bases left unmatched: 9. The CDR3: CASSPGRAKGETQYF. CDR3 nucleotide sequence: TGTGCCAGCAGCCCCGGGAGGGCGAAGGGAGAGACCCAGTACTTC.

Ten or more counts support this clonotype. The chain combines TRBV10-3 with TRBJ2-7; 8 bases agree with TRBD1. Germline V gene data show CDR1 as ENHRY and CDR2 as SYGVKD. With 6 bases clipped from V and 2 bases from J, the junction kept 9 bases outside the gene matches. The CDR3 sequence is 15 residues long. DNA of the CDR3: TGTGCCATCAGACCCAAGACAGGGGAAACCTACGAGCAGTACTTC. This gives the protein CAIRPKTGETYEQYF.

The table lists this clonotype with a few counts. This sequence joins TRBV4-1 and TRBJ2-1; 9 bases map to TRBD1. The CDR3 runs to 17 residues. CDR1 MGHRA and CDR2 YSYEKL come from the germline V gene. The trim removed 0 bases at V and 9 bases at J, leaving 12 bases unmatched. CDR3 in DNA: TGCGCCAGCAGCCAAGATTACACAGGGGGCCTTAAGGGTGAGCAGTTCTTC. This codes for CASSQDYTGGLKGEQFF.

This clonotype was observed at least ten times. V and J are TRBV2 and TRBJ2-3, with a possible D match to TRBD1 (6 bases). The CDR3 has 12 amino acids. Trimming cost V 6 bases and J 4 bases, with 8 bases left between them. The germline V gene encodes CDR1 SNHLY and CDR2 FYNNEI. CDR3 sequence: CASRQGPDTQYF. CDR3 nucleotide sequence: TGTGCCAGCAGGCAGGGGCCAGATACGCAGTATTTT.